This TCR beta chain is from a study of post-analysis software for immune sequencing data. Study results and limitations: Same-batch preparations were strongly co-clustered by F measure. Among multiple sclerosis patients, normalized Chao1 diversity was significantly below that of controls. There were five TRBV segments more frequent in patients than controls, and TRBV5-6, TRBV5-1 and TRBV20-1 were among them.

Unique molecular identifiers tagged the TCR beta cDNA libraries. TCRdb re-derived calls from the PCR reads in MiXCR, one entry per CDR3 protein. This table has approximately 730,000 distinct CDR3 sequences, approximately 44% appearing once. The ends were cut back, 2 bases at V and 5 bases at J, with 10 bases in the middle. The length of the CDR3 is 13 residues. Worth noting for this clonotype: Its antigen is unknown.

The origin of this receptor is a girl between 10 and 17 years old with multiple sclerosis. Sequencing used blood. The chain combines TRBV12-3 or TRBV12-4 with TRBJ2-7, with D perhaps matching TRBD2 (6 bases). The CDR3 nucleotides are TGTGCCAGCAGTTTATTCGGCGGGAACGAGCAGTACTTC. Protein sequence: CASSLFGGNEQYF.